This record concerns one T cell receptor (beta chain) sequence. The antigen is undetermined. The record originates from a study of OX40 agonist ivuxolimab in advanced cancers. Overall study: Treatment received earlier with anti-PD-1, anti-PD-L1 or anti-CTLA-4 agents was allowed, and more than 30% had some.

The CDR3 sequence is 15 residues long. The ends were cut back, 7 bases at V and 0 bases at J, with 13 bases in the middle. Germline loops: CDR1 SGHRS, CDR2 YFSETQ. TCRdb's copy holds only in-frame clones and misses some; the assay was immunoSEQ multiplex PCR. The sample lists tens of thousands of clones; more than 60% were seen once. Study outcomes and limitations: The mean number of expanded clones was higher in CD8+ T cells than in CD4+. Certain nonresponders likewise exhibited a low normalized T-cell clonal expansion. The authors did not determine the antigen specificity of the expanded peripheral T cells.

The TCR originated in an adult with an advanced solid tumor such as melanoma, head and neck, liver or kidney cancer. Sequenced material: CD4+ or CD8+ T cells sorted from blood, taken in a trial of the OX40 agonist ivuxolimab. This rearrangement joins TRBV5-1 to TRBJ2-2, with D unresolved. The chain's CDR3 is CASEDKRTNTGELFF. The CDR3 nucleotides are TGCGCCAGCGAAGACAAACGGACGAACACCGGGGAGCTGTTTTTT.